These 13 T cell receptor beta chains were all obtained from the same sample, sequenced in a study of CD8 T cells in Susac syndrome. Random-hexamer reverse transcription was applied to roughly 0.5 to 1 ug RNA. A single record per CDR3 protein comes from TCRdb applying MiXCR to the immunoSEQ multiplex PCR reads. The repertoire holds under 200,000 distinct CDR3 sequences, with approximately 95% as singletons. Material for sequencing was CD8+ T cells from PBMCs. Every receptor here comes from a human donor with Susac syndrome.

This chain links TRBV9 with TRBJ1-4; D is undetermined. Germline lookup yields CDR1 SGDLS and CDR2 YYNGEE. The CDR3 runs to 14 residues. Trimming stripped 4 bases from V and 7 bases from J, with 14 bases between. The CDR3 region is CASSPSGGAEKLFF. The CDR3 nucleotides read TGTGCCAGCAGCCCCAGCGGTGGCGCTGAAAAACTGTTTTTT. Complete variable domain (other parts from reference TRBV9 and TRBJ1-4): DSGVTQTPKHLITATGQRVTLRCSPRSGDLSVYWYQQSLDQGLQFLIQYYNGEERAKGNILERFSAQQFPDLHSELNLSSLELGDSALYFCASSPSGGAEKLFFGSGTQLSVL.

The gene calls are TRBV29-1 and TRBJ2-1, with TRBD2 identical over 13 bases. CDR1 SQVTM and CDR2 ANQGSEA come from the germline V gene. V lost 6 bases, J lost 5 bases, and 1 base stayed unmatched. CDR3 length: 13 amino acids. The CDR3, as DNA: TGCAGCGTCGGACTAGCGGGGGACAATGAGCAGTTCTTC. The encoded protein is CSVGLAGDNEQFF.

DNA for the CDR3: TGTGCCAGCAGTTTATTACCGTCGGCTGAAGCTTTCTTT. Residues: CASSLLPSAEAFF. V is TRBV28 and J is TRBJ1-1; D is unresolved. The germline gives CDR1 MDHEN, CDR2 SYDVKM. CDR3 length: 13 amino acids. V was trimmed by 1 base and J by 6 bases, leaving 9 bases between them.

The V call is TRBV27, the J call TRBJ2-7; D is ambiguous. The germline V gene encodes CDR1 MNHEY and CDR2 SMNVEV (reference sequence). The CDR3 runs 13 residues. The ends were cut back, 3 bases at V and 5 bases at J, with 11 bases in the middle. CDR3 in amino acids: CASSFGSRNEQYF. DNA for the CDR3: TGTGCCAGCAGTTTCGGTAGTAGGAACGAGCAGTACTTC.

V is TRBV13 and J is TRBJ2-2; TRBD2 might be the D (6 bases). The ends were cut back, 5 bases at V and 5 bases at J, with 15 bases in the middle. Germline values: CDR1 PRHDT, CDR2 FYEKMQ (reference sequence). This CDR3 spans 15 amino acids. The chain's CDR3 is CASSAPGLSTGELFF. CDR3 DNA sequence: TGTGCCAGCAGCGCTCCGGGACTTTCTACCGGGGAGCTGTTTTTT. The variable domain in full, completed from reference TRBV13 and TRBJ2-2, reads AAGVIQSPRHLIKEKRETATLKCYPIPRHDTVYWYQQGPGQDPQFLISFYEKMQSDKGSIPDRFSAQQFSDYHSELNMSSLELGDSALYFCASSAPGLSTGELFFGEGSRLTVL.

This chain connects TRBV5-1 to TRBJ2-7, with D perhaps TRBD2 (6 bases). The CDR3 has 14 amino acids. Germline V gives CDR1 SGHRS, CDR2 YFSETQ. Trimming took 1 base from V and 5 from J, leaving 13 bases between them. The CDR3 sequence: CASSLRGNSDEQYF. In DNA form, the CDR3 reads TGCGCCAGCAGCTTGCGGGGGAATAGCGACGAGCAGTACTTC.

The rearrangement links TRBV7-3 to TRBJ2-2; D is unclear. Germline V CDR1 and CDR2: SGHTA, FQGTGA. Trimming cost V 0 bases and J 3 bases, with 5 bases left between them. This CDR3 is built from 14 residues. The CDR3 coding sequence is TGTGCCAGCAGCTTAACTCCCGACACCGGGGAGCTGTTTTTT. Translation gives CASSLTPDTGELFF.

This chain uses TRBV4-1 with TRBJ2-2, with D maybe TRBD2 (6 bases). V gave up 0 bases and J gave up 7 bases, with 9 bases separating them. The CDR3 covers 14 residues. Per germline, CDR1 MGHRA and CDR2 YSYEKL. The CDR3 region has the DNA TGCGCCAGCAGCCAAGAATATAGCGGCGGGGAGCTGTTTTTT. It yields the protein CASSQEYSGGELFF.

V and J are TRBV5-4 and TRBJ1-2; tentatively, D is TRBD1 (5 bases). V was cut by 0 bases and J by 8 bases, with 14 bases left in between. The CDR3 loop spans 14 amino acids. Germline CDR1 reads SGHNT; CDR2 reads YYREEE (reference sequence). In DNA form, the CDR3 reads TGTGCCAGCAGCTTGGAGGTCCAGGGAGGAGGCTACACCTTC. Amino acids: CASSLEVQGGGYTF.

This sequence joins TRBV3-1 and TRBJ2-1, with D hard to call. Between the trimmed V and J ends, which lost 4 bases and 3 bases, there was a span of 10 bases. The CDR3 is 14 amino acids. Germline assignment: CDR1 LGHDT and CDR2 YNNKEL (reference sequence). The CDR3 region has the DNA TGTGCCAGCAGCCCCGAGTTGAGCTACAATGAGCAGTTCTTC. Protein sequence: CASSPELSYNEQFF.

The CDR3 coding sequence is TGTGCCAGCAGCCCAGAGACAGGACTGCGTGATCCGTTCTTC. This sequence encodes CASSPETGLRDPFF. The genes are TRBV27 and TRBJ2-1; D might be TRBD1 (6 bases). CDR3 length: 14 residues. The germline V and J ends were trimmed by 6 bases and 15 bases, with 24 bases remaining between them. Germline values: CDR1 MNHEY, CDR2 SMNVEV (reference sequence).

V is TRBV4-1 and J is TRBJ1-5; maybe TRBD1 (5 bases). V was shortened by 3 bases and J by 6 bases, with 15 bases between the two germline ends. The CDR3 extends over 15 amino acids. Germline V gene data show CDR1 as MGHRA and CDR2 as YSYEKL. The CDR3 sequence is CASSQTGRAAQPQHF. Written as DNA, the CDR3 is TGCGCCAGCAGCCAGACGGGCAGGGCGGCTCAGCCCCAGCATTTT.

The chain is built from TRBV20-1 and TRBJ2-1; the match to TRBD1 covers 11 bases. The V gene end was trimmed by 3 bases and the J gene end by 1 base; junction bases not matched to a gene: 5. This CDR3 is built from 16 residues. The germline gives CDR1 DFQATT, CDR2 SNEGSKA (reference sequence). CDR3 protein: CSASTGTGGSYNEQFF. In DNA, the CDR3 is TGCAGTGCTAGTACCGGGACAGGGGGGTCCTACAATGAGCAGTTCTTC.